The source of this TCR beta chain is a study of cytotoxic CD8 clonotypes in ibrutinib-treated CLL. Study overall: Following a median around twelve months of treatment, with a range of 6 to 36, response samples were taken.

Study-level results: The study found public clonotypes uncommon, contracting or stable on treatment. Baseline clonality, higher than in age-matched healthy donors, tracked circulating CD8+ T-cell counts.

Sequencing was performed with immunoSEQ multiplex PCR; in TCRdb, only in-frame clones are kept and a portion is missing. Among about 76,000 clones listed, around four fifths were seen once. Points on this clone: Its antigen is still unknown.

The V end lost 0 bases, the J end lost 5 bases, and 10 bases lay between the germline ends. Germline-derived CDR1 and CDR2 are MNHEY and SVGAGI. The CDR3 is made up of 14 amino acids. The specimen comprised PBMCs, sampled after 24 months of ibrutinib treatment. The origin of this receptor is a human donor with chronic lymphocytic leukemia. This chain uses TRBV6-5 with TRBJ1-1; no firm D call. CDR3 nucleotide sequence: TGTGCCAGCAGTTACTCGGAACTCTCTACTGAAGCTTTCTTT. Protein sequence: CASSYSELSTEAFF.